The rows below give T cell receptor beta chains drawn from one sample of a study of spatial heterogeneity in lung cancer. TCRdb reprocessed the 5' RACE reads with MiXCR, giving one entry per CDR3 protein. This table has tens of thousands of distinct CDR3 sequences, 7.5% appearing once. Specimen: PBMCs, collected at surgery. All receptors come from a male donor with early-stage non-small cell lung cancer. Both conserved end residues are part of each CDR3. The order of the fields is J gene, D gene, V gene, clone size, CDR3 protein, CDR3 DNA. The D gene is left open where the match is weak. Expanded clones are given a class, and other clones once, few, many or no size at all.

TRBJ2-3	.	TRBV9	many	CASSSSSGNTDTQYF	TGTGCCAGCAGCTCGTCCAGCGGAAACACAGATACGCAGTATTTT
TRBJ2-4	TRBD2	TRBV7-2	.	CASSFREGLNIQYF	TGTGCCAGCAGCTTCAGGGAGGGTCTTAACATTCAGTACTTC
TRBJ2-5	.	TRBV11-2	many	CASSLAREETQYF	TGTGCCAGCAGCTTAGCCAGGGAAGAGACCCAGTACTTC
TRBJ2-3	.	TRBV7-9	many	CATAHGTGTDTQYF	TGTGCCACCGCGCATGGGACTGGCACAGATACGCAGTATTTT
TRBJ1-2	.	TRBV9	.	CASSGEGGWNMGYGYTF	TGTGCCAGCAGCGGAGAAGGGGGATGGAACATGGGCTATGGCTACACCTTC
TRBJ2-2	.	TRBV27	.	CASSPGVGADHTGELFF	TGTGCCAGCAGTCCAGGGGTGGGAGCGGACCACACCGGGGAGCTGTTTTTT
TRBJ2-2	TRBD1	TRBV5-6	many	CASSFLQGITGELFF	TGTGCCAGCAGCTTCTTACAGGGGATCACCGGGGAGCTGTTTTTT
TRBJ2-7	.	TRBV25-1	.	CASSPRGDSYEQYF	TGTGCCAGCAGTCCCAGGGGAGACTCCTACGAGCAGTACTTC
TRBJ2-3	.	TRBV5-1	many	CASSSGTGLGDTQYF	TGCGCCAGCAGCAGCGGGACAGGCCTTGGCGATACGCAGTATTTT
TRBJ1-6	.	TRBV6-5	many	CASSYGYSGSPLHF	TGTGCCAGCAGTTACGGCTATTCGGGTTCACCCCTCCACTTT
TRBJ1-1	TRBD1	TRBV29-1	many	CSVERGQGRAFF	TGCAGCGTTGAAAGGGGGCAGGGTAGAGCTTTCTTT
TRBJ2-1	TRBD1	TRBV4-3	few	CASSQVDRVINNEQFF	TGCGCCAGCAGCCAAGTGGACAGGGTGATTAACAATGAGCAGTTCTTC
TRBJ1-2	TRBD1	TRBV10-3	few	CASSGGGYGYTF	TGTGCCAGCTCAGGGGGAGGCTATGGCTACACCTTC
TRBJ2-3	.	TRBV6-1	.	CASSVTAKADTQYF	TGTGCCAGCAGTGTGACAGCGAAAGCAGATACGCAGTATTTT
TRBJ2-7	.	TRBV7-2	.	CASSKRHGFSYEQYF	TGTGCCAGCAGCAAACGACACGGCTTCTCCTACGAGCAGTACTTC
TRBJ1-6	.	TRBV6-6	many	CASSYLGPEGASPLHF	TGTGCCAGCAGTTACCTCGGTCCGGAAGGAGCTTCACCCCTCCACTTT
TRBJ2-1	.	TRBV7-2	.	CASGPRGGYNEQFF	TGTGCCAGCGGACCGAGGGGAGGCTACAATGAGCAGTTCTTC
TRBJ2-1	TRBD2	TRBV27	.	CASSGGRLAGVNEQFF	TGTGCCAGCAGTGGGGGGCGACTAGCGGGAGTCAATGAGCAGTTCTTC
TRBJ2-5	.	TRBV5-1	many	CASSRTGSPETQYF	TGCGCCAGCAGCCGTACAGGGTCCCCAGAGACCCAGTACTTC
TRBJ2-7	.	TRBV7-6	many	CASSRTDNYEQYF	TGTGCCAGCAGCAGGACAGATAATTACGAGCAGTACTTC
TRBJ2-7	TRBD1	TRBV5-1	many	CASSLTGGGPPTYEQYF	TGCGCCAGCAGCTTAACAGGGGGCGGCCCACCCACCTACGAGCAGTACTTC
TRBJ2-7	TRBD1	TRBV20-1	many	CSAPQGGMNEQYF	TGCAGTGCGCCTCAAGGGGGCATGAACGAGCAGTACTTC
TRBJ1-1	.	TRBV7-9	many	CASSLVTPGETEAFF	TGTGCCAGCAGCTTAGTGACCCCAGGGGAAACTGAAGCTTTCTTT
TRBJ1-1	.	TRBV5-5	few	CVSSLVAAQAFF	TGTGTCAGCAGCTTGGTGGCAGCTCAAGCTTTCTTT
TRBJ2-1	TRBD2	TRBV11-2	many	CASSLAGGGALEQFF	TGTGCCAGCAGCTTAGCCGGCGGGGGGGCCTTGGAGCAGTTCTTC
TRBJ2-1	TRBD1	TRBV7-6	many	CASSFRTGAADEQFF	TGTGCCAGCAGCTTTAGGACAGGGGCTGCCGATGAGCAGTTCTTC
TRBJ2-2	.	TRBV5-1	.	CASRPGQNTGELFF	TGCGCCAGCAGGCCGGGACAGAACACCGGGGAGCTGTTTTTT
TRBJ2-4	.	TRBV19	many	CASSGNRVAKNIQYF	TGTGCCAGTAGTGGTAACAGAGTGGCCAAAAACATTCAGTACTTC
TRBJ1-4	.	TRBV20-1	few	CSAFHRTNEKLFF	TGCAGTGCTTTCCATCGAACTAATGAAAAACTGTTTTTT
TRBJ2-1	TRBD2	TRBV12-3/TRBV12-4	many	CASSPSGSGNNEQFF	TGTGCCAGCAGTCCAAGCGGGAGCGGTAACAATGAGCAGTTCTTC
TRBJ2-2	.	TRBV6-2/TRBV6-3	medium-sized	CASRQGSGELFF	TGTGCCAGCAGACAGGGTTCCGGGGAGCTGTTTTTT
TRBJ2-7	.	TRBV7-8	.	CASSLEGSNSYEQYF	TGTGCCAGCAGCTTAGAAGGGAGCAATTCCTACGAGCAGTACTTC
TRBJ2-2	.	TRBV4-2	.	CASSQDFRRTGELFF	TGTGCCAGCAGCCAAGATTTTCGACGAACCGGGGAGCTGTTTTTT
TRBJ2-3	TRBD2	TRBV20-1	many	CSARALGGADTQYF	TGCAGTGCTAGAGCTCTCGGGGGGGCCGATACGCAGTATTTT
TRBJ2-7	.	TRBV10-2	once	CASWGGYHEQYF	TGCGCCAGTTGGGGGGGCTACCACGAGCAGTACTTC
TRBJ2-2	TRBD1	TRBV5-1	.	CASSSLGQGTGELFF	TGCGCCAGCAGCTCCCTAGGACAGGGCACCGGGGAGCTGTTTTTT